The 17 T cell receptor beta chains below all came from one sample that was sequenced in a study of response to subunit inactivated influenza vaccine. TCRdb reanalysed the RT-PCR reads using MiXCR and keeps one entry per CDR3 protein. The table records about 190,000 distinct CDR3 sequences, roughly 14% of them present only once. The sample in question was CD8+ T cells sorted from PBMCs, obtained more than 4 days after vaccination. The receptors were sampled from a man aged 45-65 years who received an inactivated influenza vaccine.

The V call is TRBV10-3, the J call TRBJ2-3; D assignment may be TRBD1 or TRBD2 (6 bases each). The CDR3 sequence is 16 residues long. The V end lost 1 base, the J end lost 6 bases, and 17 bases lay between the germline ends. CDR1 is ENHRY, CDR2 SYGVKD, per germline. The CDR3 region has the DNA TGTGCCATCAGTGAGTACCACAGCACAGGGAGGGATACGCAGTATTTT. It encodes CAISEYHSTGRDTQYF.

This clonotype appeared a few times. The V gene is TRBV18, the J gene TRBJ2-1; D gene unclear. Germline CDR1 and CDR2: KGHSH and LQKENI. CDR3 length: 15 amino acids. Trimming pared 4 bases from V and 7 bases from J, leaving 17 bases between. The CDR3 reads CASSQGYVIVNEQFF. CDR3 sequence (DNA): TGTGCCAGCTCACAAGGTTACGTGATAGTGAATGAGCAGTTCTTC.

This chain links TRBV28 with TRBJ1-5, with TRBD1 matching over 9 bases. CDR3 size: 14 residues. V gave up 5 bases and J gave up 8 bases; unmatched junction bases: 7. Germline V gene data show CDR1 as MDHEN and CDR2 as SYDVKM. The CDR3 nucleotides read TGTGCCAGCAGTAGGGACAGGGACGTGAAGCCCCAGCATTTT. This encodes CASSRDRDVKPQHF.

The V call is TRBV9, the J call TRBJ2-1, with 9 bases identical to TRBD1. Germline V CDR1 and CDR2: SGDLS, YYNGEE. This CDR3 has 15 residues. The V and J ends lost 5 bases and 1 base, in that order; junction bases with no gene match: 4. This CDR3 reads CASSSQGASYNEQFF. CDR3 nucleotides: TGTGCCAGCAGTTCACAGGGGGCTTCCTACAATGAGCAGTTCTTC.

This clonotype was detected only a few times. The chain joins TRBV6-6 to TRBJ2-1, with D unresolved. In germline, CDR1 is MNHNY, CDR2 SVGAGI (reference sequence). The CDR3 contains 13 residues. The V end was cut by 0 bases, the J end by 8 bases, with 8 bases between. The CDR3 spells CASSYSRNDEQFF. CDR3 coding DNA: TGTGCCAGCAGTTACTCGAGGAACGATGAGCAGTTCTTC.

This clonotype was counted once. A single base separates this from a much larger clone, so it may be a read error. This chain links TRBV7-6 with TRBJ1-1, with D hard to call. Looked up from germline, CDR1 is SGHVS and CDR2 is FNYEAQ. V lost 4 bases to trimming and J lost 0 bases, with 6 bases between them. The CDR3 is 13 amino acids. CDR3 sequence reads: CASSSGMNTEAFF. In nucleotides, the CDR3 is TGTGCCAGCAGCTCCGGGATGAACACTGAAGCTTTCTTT.

V usage is TRBV6-4 and J usage is TRBJ1-1, with D perhaps matching TRBD1 (6 bases). The CDR3 covers 15 residues. CDR1 MRHNA and CDR2 SNTAGT come from the germline V gene. Trimming cost V 5 bases and J 0 bases, with 13 bases left between them. Written as DNA, the CDR3 is TGTGCCAGCAGTAGGTCTGGACAGCTGAACACTGAAGCTTTCTTT. It codes for CASSRSGQLNTEAFF.

This clonotype was counted between two and nine times. The CDR3 nucleotides read TGTGCCACCAGCAGAGATAAGGGACAGGGGACTTACACCGGGGAGCTGTTTTTT. Protein product: CATSRDKGQGTYTGELFF. V gene TRBV15 combines with J gene TRBJ2-2, with 10 nucleotides matching TRBD1. The CDR3 is 18 residues long. With 0 bases clipped from V and 3 bases from J, the junction kept 7 bases outside the gene matches. Germline CDR1 is LNHNV and CDR2 is YYDKDF (reference sequence).

The chain is built from TRBV12-3 or TRBV12-4 and TRBJ2-1; D gene ambiguous. Trimming stripped 2 bases from V and 6 bases from J, with 20 bases between. The CDR3 consists of 17 residues. The chain's CDR3 is CASSLWFGPGTGNEQFF. The DNA for the CDR3 is TGTGCCAGCAGTTTATGGTTTGGGCCAGGAACGGGCAATGAGCAGTTCTTC.

The rearrangement joins TRBV27 to TRBJ2-7; 12 bases agree with TRBD1. This CDR3 comprises 15 residues. V dropped 6 bases and J dropped 3; count of bases not matched to a gene: 6. From germline, CDR1 is MNHEY and CDR2 SMNVEV (reference sequence). The chain's CDR3 is CASSRGTGGFYEQYF. The DNA for the CDR3 is TGTGCCAGCAGCCGGGGGACAGGGGGCTTCTACGAGCAGTACTTC.

This clonotype was counted a few times. The V and J genes are TRBV4-3 and TRBJ2-1; 12 bases fit TRBD2. With 1 base clipped from V and 3 bases from J, the junction kept 4 bases outside the gene matches. This CDR3 spans 17 amino acids. The germline CDR1 and CDR2 sequences are LGHNA and YSLEER. CDR3: CASSQASSGGVYNEQFF. Written as DNA, the CDR3 is TGCGCCAGCAGCCAAGCGTCTAGCGGGGGGGTCTACAATGAGCAGTTCTTC.

This clonotype was picked up many times. The genes are TRBV12-3 or TRBV12-4 and TRBJ2-1; D gene uncertain. The CDR3 is made up of 12 amino acids. Trimming left V 6 bases short and J 9 bases short, with 12 bases between. The CDR3 reads CASSLDSFEQFF. CDR3 DNA sequence: TGTGCCAGCAGCCTCGATAGCTTTGAGCAGTTCTTC.

This clonotype turned up a few times. The V and J genes are TRBV5-1 and TRBJ1-3, with TRBD1 as a possible D gene (5 bases). The germline CDR1 and CDR2 sequences are SGHRS and YFSETQ. The CDR3 extends over 15 amino acids. V was cut by 5 bases and J by 0 bases, with 12 bases left in between. Written as DNA, the CDR3 is TGCGCCAGCAGACCCACAGGATCCTCTGGAAACACCATATATTTT. Its translation: CASRPTGSSGNTIYF.

This clonotype was picked up a small number of times. CDR3 nucleotide sequence: TGTGCCAGCAGTTGGGGGGGTTGGGGTACCGGGGAGCTGTTTTTT. Residues: CASSWGGWGTGELFF. The genes are TRBV27 and TRBJ2-2; 7 bases map to TRBD2. V was clipped by 4 bases and J by 5 bases; unmatched bases: 7. Germline lookup yields CDR1 MNHEY and CDR2 SMNVEV (reference sequence). The CDR3 spans 15 residues.

A remark on this clonotype: An end of the junction does not agree with germline; a read error may underlie this. The rearrangement links TRBV4-3 to TRBJ2-1; perhaps TRBD2 as D (6 bases). CDR3 length: 16 residues. Germline CDR1 LGHNA, CDR2 YSLEER. This chain's CDR3 is CAGSQVGGRRYNEQFF. CDR3 in DNA: TGCGCCGGCAGCCAAGTTGGGGGGAGGAGGTACAATGAGCAGTTCTTC.

On this clonotype: One end of the junction fails to match germline, which may point to a read error. The chain couples TRBV30 to TRBJ2-1, with 7 bases aligning to TRBD2. The CDR3 totals 18 residues. The germline V gene encodes CDR1 GTSNPN and CDR2 SVGIG (reference sequence). The CDR3 DNA reads as TGTGCCGGGTCCGGGGTTGGTAGCGGGCCGAGCTCCTACATTGAGCAGTTCTTC. It translates to CAGSGVGSGPSSYIEQFF. The full variable domain, in which reference TRBV30 and TRBJ2-1 provide the parts outside the CDR3, is SQTIHQWPATLVQPVGSPLSLECTVEGTSNPNLYWYRQAAGRGLQLLFYSVGIGQISSEVPQNLSASRPQDRQFILSSKKLLLSDSGFYLCAGSGVGSGPSSYIEQFFGPGTRLTVL.

This clonotype was seen a few times. The V call is TRBV4-3, the J call TRBJ2-2; 9 bases fit TRBD2. J was trimmed by 0 bases and V by 8 bases; bases with no gene match: 4. The CDR3 runs 15 residues. The V gene's germline CDR1 is LGHNA and CDR2 YSLEER. CDR3 bases: TGCGCCAGCGCGGGGGGGCTTACGAACACCGGGGAGCTGTTTTTT. Residues: CASAGGLTNTGELFF.